This T cell receptor (beta chain) was identified during a study of blood T cell repertoires in COVID-19 (TCRdb year 2020). Study-wide context: The collaborator samples originated in the United States, Italy and Spain and spanned the acute and convalescent phases of COVID-19. The material from the prospective study consisted of cDNA or gDNA derived from T cells, B-cell-depleted T cells, or PBMCs. The repertoires were released in a freely available public database meant as a resource for research on the immune response to SARS-CoV-2. A de-identified subject ID, COVID-19 status, age in years and sex were almost always included in the sample metadata. Where available, HLA class I and class II types were taken from metadata supplied by the sample provider and were not determined by assay-based typing. Subjects who had been exposed to COVID-19, were actively infected with it, or had recovered from it provided the deeply sampled blood TCRbeta repertoires that made up the dataset. The samples were drawn from the first 160 participants of the ongoing ImmuneRACE study and from about 1,200 subjects provided by 6 global collaborators.

For this clone: Its recognized antigen is unknown. It has no much larger one-base neighbor in the sample; base qualities were not kept. Distinct nucleotide sequences in the sample also encode this CDR3.

The immunoSEQ Assay, a bias-controlled multiplex PCR, was used to amplify TCRbeta CDR3 regions from genomic DNA. In the source study's methods: Within the assay, amplification of reference gene primers was used to estimate how many nucleated cells each sample contained. To quantify the absolute abundance of each unique TCRbeta CDR3 rearrangement, sequence reads were collapsed and filtered. For each sample, productive Simpson clonality was calculated as the square root of Simpson's diversity index over productive rearrangements. TCRdb mirrors the immuneACCESS table, restricted to in-frame sequences. Some clones are absent from its copies; in checked studies, under half trace to an unresolved V gene, and the reason for the others is unknown. D and trimming were read from the DNA, whereas the V and J calls and clone size are those reported in that table. The sample table holds 190,000 or so clones, of which around 82% were seen once. The ten most abundant clones make up roughly 6.9% of the sample.

CDR1 and CDR2, per the germline V gene (reference sequence), are LNHDA and SQIVND. Inclusive of the bounding cysteine and phenylalanine, the CDR3 is 13 residues long. Kept here is only the CDR3 DNA, which spans 39 bases and is read in frame from base 1. V is trimmed back by 5 bases and J by 4 bases, and the junction contains 1 base that no gene match accounts for. Participants in the prospective study were aged about 18 to 95 years, lived in more than 20 United States geographic areas, and enrolled through a virtual design. In the prospective study, participants were assigned to cohorts based on the clinical history participants reported in a screening survey and a study questionnaire. For ImmuneRACE Cohort 3, a participant was defined as recovered based on two consecutive negative NP/OP PCR tests, clearance by a healthcare professional, or resolution of symptoms. Mobile phlebotomists in the prospective study collected whole blood, serum and a nasopharyngeal or oropharyngeal swab from every participant. Prospective study participants could optionally give additional blood draws and questionnaires over a roughly two-month period. Before DNA extraction, blood samples from the prospective study were shipped at room temperature or frozen.

Here is what the overall study found, with its caveats: The quantity of clinical and demographic metadata differed by source and by participant and was supplied without curation.

The sequence came from a middle-aged man who had recovered from COVID-19. Recombination connected TRBV19 to TRBJ2-1, with 8 bases aligning to TRBD1. Input material: PBMCs or T cells enriched from blood (not recorded which). DNA sequence: TGTGCCAGTAGTCGGACAGGGTACAATGAGCAGTTCTTC. This is translated as CASSRTGYNEQFF.